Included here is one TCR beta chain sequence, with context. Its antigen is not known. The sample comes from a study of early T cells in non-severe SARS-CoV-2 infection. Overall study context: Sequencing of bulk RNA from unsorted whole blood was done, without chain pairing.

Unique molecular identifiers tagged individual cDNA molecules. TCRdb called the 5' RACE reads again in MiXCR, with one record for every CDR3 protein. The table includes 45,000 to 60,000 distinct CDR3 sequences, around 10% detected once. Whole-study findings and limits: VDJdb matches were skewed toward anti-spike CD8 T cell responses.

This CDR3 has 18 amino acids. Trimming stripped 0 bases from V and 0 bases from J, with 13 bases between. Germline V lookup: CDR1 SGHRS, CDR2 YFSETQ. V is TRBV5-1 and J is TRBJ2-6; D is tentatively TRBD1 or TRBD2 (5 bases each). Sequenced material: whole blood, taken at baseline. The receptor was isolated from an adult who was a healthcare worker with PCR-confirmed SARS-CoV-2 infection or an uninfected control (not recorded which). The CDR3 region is CASSLAEGPLSGANVLTF. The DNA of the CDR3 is TGCGCCAGCAGCTTGGCTGAGGGGCCGCTCTCTGGGGCCAACGTCCTGACTTTC.